This T cell receptor beta chain was captured by sequencing in a study of blood T cell repertoires in COVID-19. The CDR3 spans 14 residues. Per the germline V gene, CDR1 is SGHTA and CDR2 is FQGNSA. V gave up 5 bases and J gave up 8 bases; unmatched junction bases: 6. Produced via immunoSEQ multiplex PCR; TCRdb's table is partial and in-frame only. The table has approximately 200,000 clones, around 90% seen once; the top ten hold approximately 2.1%. The specimen sequenced was PBMCs or T cells enriched from blood (not recorded which). The clonotype comes from a woman aged 25 to 39 who had recovered from COVID-19. V usage is TRBV7-2 and J usage is TRBJ2-1; 10 nucleotides match TRBD1. The CDR3, as DNA: TGTGCCAGCAGCCTGGACAGGGGGTTCGATGAGCAGTTCTTC. Protein: CASSLDRGFDEQFF.